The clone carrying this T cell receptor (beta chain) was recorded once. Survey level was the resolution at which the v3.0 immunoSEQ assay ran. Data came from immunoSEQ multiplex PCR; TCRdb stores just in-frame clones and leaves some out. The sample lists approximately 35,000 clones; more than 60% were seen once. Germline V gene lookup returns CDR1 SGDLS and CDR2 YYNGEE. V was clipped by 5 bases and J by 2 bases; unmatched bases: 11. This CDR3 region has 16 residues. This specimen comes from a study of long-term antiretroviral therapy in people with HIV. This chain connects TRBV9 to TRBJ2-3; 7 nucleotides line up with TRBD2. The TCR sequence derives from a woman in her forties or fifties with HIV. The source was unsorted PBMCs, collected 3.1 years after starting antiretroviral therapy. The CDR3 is CASRGERGVFTDTQYF. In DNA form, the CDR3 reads TGTGCCAGCAGGGGAGAACGGGGGGTGTTCACAGATACGCAGTATTTT.